This TCR beta chain emerged from a study of blood T cell repertoires in COVID-19. As for the study in general: Material from acute and convalescent COVID-19 was sourced from the United States, Italy and Spain.

This clone is a singleton in its sample. With 4 bases clipped from V and 2 bases from J, the junction kept 9 bases outside the gene matches. In germline, CDR1 is SGHNT, CDR2 YYREEE (reference sequence). CDR3 size: 15 residues. As processed by the authors: Quantification of nucleated cells was approximated via reference gene primer amplification. Profiling relied on immunoSEQ multiplex PCR, and the TCRdb table lists in-frame clones only, not all of them. The V and J calls and clone size were taken over from that table, and D and trimming were inferred from the DNA. In the table there are approximately 250,000 clones, almost 85% of which are singletons.

This chain links TRBV5-4 with TRBJ2-7; 7 bases map to TRBD1. Sequencing was carried out using peripheral blood. The TCR sequence derives from a man aged 45-65 years with acute or convalescent COVID-19. This CDR3 is CASSLSGTVTYEQYF. The CDR3 DNA reads as TGTGCCAGCAGCCTCTCCGGGACAGTAACCTACGAGCAGTACTTC.